Listed here are 2 T cell receptor beta chains from one sample, sequenced in a study of regulatory T cells in long-lasting Graves disease. The authors built TCR beta libraries using iRepertoire HTBI primers and Arm-PCR of CDR3 regions. MiXCR, applied by TCRdb to the multiplex PCR reads, yields one record per CDR3 protein. The table includes a few hundred thousand distinct CDR3 sequences, roughly 17% detected once. The time point denotes: newly diagnosed GD, antithyroid drugs for less than 3 months. Researchers made the TCR library from RNA that was extracted from PBMCs. These same data were also listed under a study on T cells in Graves' hyperthyroidism and ophthalmopathy.

Sequenced here: peripheral blood mononuclear cells (PBMCs), sampled at new diagnosis, from a patient treated with antithyroid drugs. The receptors come from a woman aged 18-29 years with Graves disease.

The rearrangement uses TRBV6-5 and TRBJ2-4, with D possibly being TRBD2 (5 bases). The CDR3 runs 15 residues. V was shortened by 4 bases and J by 0 bases, with 10 bases between the two germline ends. Germline CDR1 and CDR2: MNHEY and SVGAGI. The DNA for the CDR3 is TGTGCCAGCAGTTCCCTGGGAGTAGCCAAAAACATTCAGTACTTC. Translation: CASSSLGVAKNIQYF.

As concerns this clonotype: One base separates it from a far larger clone, so it is likely a read error. V and J are TRBV7-3 and TRBJ2-3; TRBD1 is a possible D gene (6 bases). The germline V gene has CDR1 SGHTA and CDR2 FQGTGA. The CDR3 consists of 16 residues. The CDR3 loop is CTSSLFQAGGTDTQYF. The DNA of the CDR3 is TGTACCAGCAGCCTATTTCAGGCAGGGGGCACAGATACGCAGTATTTT.